Below are 30 T cell receptor beta chains sequenced from a single sample in a study of long-term antiretroviral therapy in people with HIV (dated by TCRdb to about 2022). The immunoSEQ hsTCRB v3.0 assay was used at survey level resolution for TRB variable region sequencing. TCRdb mirrors the immuneACCESS table, restricted to in-frame sequences. Some clones are absent from its copies; in checked studies, under half trace to an unresolved V gene, and the reason for the others is unknown. The sample records tens of thousands of clones, 80% to 95% of which are singletons. The biggest ten clones account for around 7.9% of the sample. The specimen comprised unsorted PBMCs, sampled 4.4 years after starting antiretroviral therapy. The receptors derive from a woman aged 50 to 60 with HIV.

This chain joins TRBV5-1 and TRBJ2-1, with D maybe TRBD2 (6 bases). V was clipped by 5 bases and J by 7 bases, with 16 bases between them. The germline gives CDR1 SGHRS, CDR2 YFSETQ. The CDR3 is made up of 14 amino acids. CDR3 sequence: CASRPGGTRNEQFF. The CDR3 region has the DNA TGCGCCAGCAGACCAGGCGGGACCCGAAATGAGCAGTTCTTC.

The J gene is TRBJ2-7, the V gene TRBV7-2; D perhaps matches TRBD2 (5 bases). V lost 2 bases and J lost 7, with 6 bases in between. This CDR3 has 11 amino acids. Looked up from germline, CDR1 is SGHTA and CDR2 is FQGNSA. The CDR3 protein is CASSLTGEQYF. The CDR3 region has the DNA TGTGCCAGCAGCTTAACGGGGGAGCAGTACTTC.

This rearrangement joins TRBV6-5 to TRBJ2-3, with 9 bases matching TRBD2. Germline V gives CDR1 MNHEY, CDR2 SVGAGI. This CDR3 region has 14 residues. V shed 8 bases, J shed 4 bases, and the junction held 7 bases outside the gene matches. The CDR3 protein is CASSSGGIPDTQYF. DNA of the CDR3: TGTGCCAGCTCAAGCGGGGGGATACCAGATACGCAGTATTTT.

In its sample, this clone was seen once. The chain carries TRBV7-2 and TRBJ2-7, with 7 bases fitting TRBD2. V lost 5 bases and J lost 2; bases outside the gene matches: 9. This CDR3 comprises 15 residues. Germline V lookup: CDR1 SGHTA, CDR2 FQGNSA. This chain's CDR3 is CASSPFRGGAYEQYF. For the CDR3, the DNA is TGTGCCAGCAGCCCCTTCCGTGGGGGGGCCTACGAGCAGTACTTC.

This chain uses TRBV29-1 with TRBJ1-1; no clear D. The CDR3 spans 13 residues. V lost 0 bases and J 1 base, leaving 6 bases between the germline ends. Germline values: CDR1 SQVTM, CDR2 ANQGSEA. The CDR3 coding sequence is TGCAGCGTTGAAGAAATCGAGAACACTGAAGCTTTCTTT. Its protein product is CSVEEIENTEAFF. The full variable domain, in which reference TRBV29-1 and TRBJ1-1 provide the parts outside the CDR3, is SAVISQKPSRDICQRGTSLTIQCQVDSQVTMMFWYRQQPGQSLTLIATANQGSEATYESGFVIDKFPISRPNLTFSTLTVSNMSPEDSSIYLCSVEEIENTEAFFGQGTRLTVV.

V usage is TRBV19 and J usage is TRBJ1-3, with D possibly matching TRBD1 (5 bases). Germline values: CDR1 LNHDA, CDR2 SQIVND (reference sequence). V was cut by 3 bases and J by 0 bases, with 15 bases left in between. There are 17 residues in the CDR3. The CDR3 protein is CASSIDSGRLSGNTIYF. The DNA for the CDR3 is TGTGCCAGTAGTATCGACAGCGGACGGCTCTCTGGAAACACCATATATTTT.

This rearrangement joins TRBV5-5 to TRBJ1-2, with D uncertain. The CDR3 has 13 residues. Trimming pared 3 bases from V and 5 bases from J, leaving 11 bases between. CDR1 is SGHKS and CDR2 is YYEKEE in the germline V gene (reference sequence). The CDR3 region is CASSSFLRYGYTF. The CDR3 bases are TGTGCCAGCAGCTCCTTTCTCCGGTATGGCTACACCTTC.

This clone was detected once. The V gene is TRBV7-2, the J gene TRBJ2-1, with TRBD1 identical over 9 bases. Per germline, CDR1 SGHTA and CDR2 FQGNSA. This CDR3 has 16 residues. The V gene end was trimmed by 4 bases and the J gene end by 1 base; junction bases not matched to a gene: 5. The CDR3 DNA reads TGTGCCAGCAGCTCCCGACAGGGGGGTTCCTACAATGAGCAGTTCTTC. Translating gives CASSSRQGGSYNEQFF.

The V call is TRBV19, the J call TRBJ1-6; 9 bases map to TRBD1. Germline lookup yields CDR1 LNHDA and CDR2 SQIVND (reference sequence). Trimming cost V 7 bases and J 11 bases; bases outside gene matches: 9. The CDR3 spans 14 residues. CDR3 region: CASNTQDRGTPLHF. For the CDR3, the DNA is TGTGCCAGTAATACCCAGGACAGGGGTACACCCCTCCACTTT.

J is TRBJ1-1 and V is TRBV11-2; D remains ambiguous. The CDR3 spans 13 residues. Germline values: CDR1 SGHAT, CDR2 FQNNGV. Trimming left V 4 bases short and J 8 bases short, with 14 bases between. This CDR3 reads CASSSLSEREAFF. CDR3 DNA: TGTGCCAGCAGCTCCTTAAGTGAGAGAGAAGCTTTCTTT.

The chain couples TRBV10-3 to TRBJ1-1; 8 bases match TRBD1. Germline V gene data show CDR1 as ENHRY and CDR2 as SYGVKD. Trimming at V came to 6 bases and at J to 3 bases, leaving 6 bases not matched to a gene. This CDR3 is built from 14 residues. The CDR3 DNA sequence: TGTGCCATCAGGGGAGGACAGGGAGACACTGAAGCTTTCTTT. Its translation: CAIRGGQGDTEAFF.

The genes are TRBV2 and TRBJ2-7; D might be TRBD1 or TRBD2, each matching 5 bases. CDR1 SNHLY and CDR2 FYNNEI come from the germline V gene. V was shortened by 5 bases and J by 4 bases, with 15 bases between the two germline ends. This CDR3 contains 14 residues. DNA of the CDR3: TGTGCCAGCAGTCGGGACCCTGGATCTTACGAGCAGTACTTC. Protein: CASSRDPGSYEQYF.

The J gene is TRBJ2-2, the V gene TRBV4-3; D not resolved. CDR1 and CDR2 (germline): LGHNA, YSLEER. CDR3 length equals 12 residues. Trimming cost V 3 bases and J 6 bases, with 5 bases left between them. CDR3 in DNA: TGCGCCAGCAGCCAGGACCCCGGGGAGCTGTTTTTT. As protein: CASSQDPGELFF.

This rearrangement joins TRBV11-2 to TRBJ2-4; D may correspond to TRBD1 or TRBD2 (5 bases each). Looked up from germline, CDR1 is SGHAT and CDR2 is FQNNGV. Trimming pared 0 bases from V and 8 bases from J, leaving 11 bases between. CDR3 length equals 14 residues. The CDR3 coding sequence is TGTGCCAGCAGCTTAGATGCTAGCAGGGACATTCAGTACTTC. It translates to CASSLDASRDIQYF.

This sequence joins TRBV27 and TRBJ1-2, with D perhaps matching TRBD1 (5 bases). With 5 bases removed from V and 7 bases from J, the gap between germline ends came to 26 bases. Germline CDR1 and CDR2: MNHEY and SMNVEV (reference sequence). The CDR3 contains 17 residues. In nucleotides, the CDR3 is TGTGCCAGCAGTAGTTTTGGGGACCCGGCGGGGAGTGGTGGCTACACCTTC. Translating it yields CASSSFGDPAGSGGYTF.

V and J are TRBV5-1 and TRBJ2-4, with 10 bases fitting TRBD1. This CDR3 spans 15 amino acids. Germline V CDR1 and CDR2: SGHRS, YFSETQ. V was pared by 4 bases and J by 0 bases, with 1 base of the junction left unmatched. CDR3 nucleotide sequence: TGCGCCAGCAGCGGGACAGGGGCAGCCAAAAACATTCAGTACTTC. It specifies CASSGTGAAKNIQYF. The full variable domain, rest sourced from reference TRBV5-1 and TRBJ2-4, is KAGVTQTPRYLIKTRGQQVTLSCSPISGHRSVSWYQQTPGQGLQFLFEYFSETQRNKGNFPGRFSGRQFSNSRSEMNVSTLELGDSALYLCASSGTGAAKNIQYFGAGTRLSVL.

This chain uses TRBV7-9 with TRBJ1-3; no definite D call. This CDR3 comprises 16 residues. CDR1 is SEHNR, CDR2 FQNEAQ, per germline (reference sequence). Trimming stripped 1 base from V and 0 bases from J, with 10 bases between. The CDR3 protein is CASSLGPGNSGNTIYF. In nucleotides, the CDR3 is TGTGCCAGCAGCTTAGGTCCAGGAAACTCTGGAAACACCATATATTTT.

The chain has TRBV6-4 and TRBJ1-5; 9 bases align to TRBD1. From germline, CDR1 is MRHNA and CDR2 SNTAGT. This CDR3 spans 14 amino acids. The V and J ends lost 4 bases and 5 bases, in that order; junction bases with no gene match: 3. CDR3 DNA: TGTGCCAGCAGTGCGACAGGGGGGCATCAGCCCCAGCATTTT. Its protein product is CASSATGGHQPQHF.

The chain joins TRBV4-1 to TRBJ2-5, with D perhaps matching TRBD2 (7 bases). Trimming stripped 2 bases from V and 9 bases from J, with 22 bases between. Per the germline V gene, CDR1 is MGHRA and CDR2 is YSYEKL. This CDR3 has 16 residues. DNA of the CDR3: TGCGCCAGCAGCCAACAAGGGGGGGCCGGACAAGCGCCCCAGTACTTC. Its protein product is CASSQQGGAGQAPQYF.

This chain links TRBV6-5 with TRBJ2-7; unclear D gene. Germline values: CDR1 MNHEY, CDR2 SVGAGI. The CDR3 is 16 residues long. V was pared by 0 bases and J by 3 bases, with 15 bases between. The CDR3 DNA sequence: TGTGCCAGCAGTTACTCGGGGTGGCAGACCAACTACGAGCAGTACTTC. This encodes CASSYSGWQTNYEQYF.

This chain connects TRBV6-5 to TRBJ1-1, with D perhaps TRBD1 (5 bases). This CDR3 contains 14 residues. In germline, CDR1 is MNHEY, CDR2 SVGAGI. Trimming pared 7 bases from V and 0 bases from J, leaving 12 bases between. CDR3 sequence reads: CASILQAMNTEAFF. The DNA of the CDR3 is TGTGCCAGCATTTTACAGGCCATGAACACTGAAGCTTTCTTT.

The rearrangement links TRBV19 to TRBJ2-4; D is unclear. The CDR3 sequence is 16 residues long. Germline V gene sequence: CDR1 LNHDA, CDR2 SQIVND (reference sequence). Trimming shortened V by 7 bases and J by 0 bases, and 16 bases separated the two germline ends. This chain's CDR3 is CASTELGPLAKNIQYF. CDR3 in DNA: TGTGCCAGTACCGAGCTAGGCCCATTAGCCAAAAACATTCAGTACTTC.

The chain couples TRBV5-1 to TRBJ2-5; 9 bases match TRBD2. V was pared by 6 bases and J by 4 bases, with 7 bases of the junction left unmatched. The CDR3 sequence is 14 residues long. Germline-derived CDR1 and CDR2 are SGHRS and YFSETQ. The CDR3 loop reads CASTSVAGAETQYF. The CDR3 coding sequence is TGCGCCAGCACCTCTGTAGCGGGGGCAGAGACCCAGTACTTC.

The chain uses TRBV2 and TRBJ1-1; TRBD1 matches 10 bases. The CDR3 extends over 18 amino acids. Trimming at V came to 2 bases and at J to 1 base, leaving 10 bases not matched to a gene. Germline V gene data show CDR1 as SNHLY and CDR2 as FYNNEI. CDR3 region: CASSERFGGQGGNTEAFF. As DNA, the CDR3 is TGTGCCAGCAGTGAAAGATTCGGCGGACAGGGGGGGAACACTGAAGCTTTCTTT.

V gene TRBV9 combines with J gene TRBJ1-1, with TRBD1 matching over 7 bases. The ends lost 4 bases at V and 5 bases at J; junction bases unmatched: 5. Germline V lookup: CDR1 SGDLS, CDR2 YYNGEE. The CDR3 extends over 13 amino acids. Here the CDR3 DNA reads TGTGCCAGCAGCTACAGGGGATTTACTGAAGCTTTCTTT. Translation gives CASSYRGFTEAFF.

The rearrangement uses TRBV5-4 and TRBJ1-2; tentatively, D is TRBD1 (5 bases). The CDR3 totals 11 residues. Trimming left V 3 bases short and J 7 bases short, with 7 bases between. Germline V gives CDR1 SGHNT, CDR2 YYREEE (reference sequence). The CDR3 DNA reads as TGTGCCAGCAGCTGGGGACCTGGCTACACCTTC. Translated: CASSWGPGYTF.

V gene TRBV5-4 combines with J gene TRBJ1-1; a possible D gene is TRBD1 (5 bases). Germline V gene lookup returns CDR1 SGHNT and CDR2 YYREEE (reference sequence). V dropped 4 bases and J dropped 1 base, with 11 bases sitting between them. The CDR3 sequence is 14 residues long. The CDR3 protein is CASSRDGGNTEAFF. Here the CDR3 DNA reads TGTGCCAGCAGCCGGGACGGAGGGAACACTGAAGCTTTCTTT.

The rearrangement joins TRBV2 to TRBJ2-1, with 8 positions matching TRBD2. The ends lost 4 bases at V and 6 bases at J; junction bases unmatched: 5. This CDR3 region has 14 residues. Germline V gene lookup returns CDR1 SNHLY and CDR2 FYNNEI. The CDR3 reads CASSGGREGNEQFF. For the CDR3, the DNA is TGTGCCAGCAGTGGCGGCCGGGAGGGCAATGAGCAGTTCTTC.

The rearrangement links TRBV6-6 to TRBJ1-1; maybe TRBD1 (5 bases). CDR1 and CDR2 (germline): MNHNY, SVGAGI (reference sequence). The CDR3 runs 12 residues. V was shortened by 6 bases and J by 7 bases, with 12 bases between the two germline ends. CDR3 sequence (DNA): TGTGCCAGCAGGGGACCCGGGGATGAAGCTTTCTTT. It translates to CASRGPGDEAFF.

This sequence joins TRBV7-2 and TRBJ2-7, with a weak D call TRBD2 (5 bases). This CDR3 contains 15 residues. Per the germline V gene, CDR1 is SGHTA and CDR2 is FQGNSA. V was cut by 0 bases and J by 0 bases, with 9 bases left in between. The DNA for the CDR3 is TGTGCCAGCAGCTTAGCACCGGGAAGCTCCTACGAGCAGTACTTC. This gives the protein CASSLAPGSSYEQYF.